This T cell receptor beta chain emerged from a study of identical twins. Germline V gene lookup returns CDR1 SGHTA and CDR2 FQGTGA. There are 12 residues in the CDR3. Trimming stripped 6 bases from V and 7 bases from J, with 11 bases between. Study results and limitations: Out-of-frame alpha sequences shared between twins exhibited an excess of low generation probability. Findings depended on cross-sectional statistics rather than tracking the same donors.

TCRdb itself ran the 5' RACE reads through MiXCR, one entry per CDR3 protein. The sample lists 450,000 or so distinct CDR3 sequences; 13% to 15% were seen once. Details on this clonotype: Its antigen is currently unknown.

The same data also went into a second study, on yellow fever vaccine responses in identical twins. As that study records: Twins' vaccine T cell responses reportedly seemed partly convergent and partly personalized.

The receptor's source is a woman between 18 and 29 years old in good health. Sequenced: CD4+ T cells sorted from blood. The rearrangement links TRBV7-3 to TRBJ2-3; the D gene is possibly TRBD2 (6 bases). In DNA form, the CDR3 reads TGTGCCAGCAGTTACGGGGGTAATACGCAGTATTTT. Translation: CASSYGGNTQYF.